The rows below give T cell receptor beta chains drawn from one sample of a study of blood T cell repertoires in COVID-19. Here immunoSEQ multiplex PCR was the method, and the copy in TCRdb shows in-frame clones only, minus some. The table shows fewer than 700,000 clones, with about 89% occurring only once. Sequenced: peripheral blood. The receptors originated from a woman between 45 and 65 years old with COVID-19, enrolled during active disease. Both conserved end residues are part of each CDR3. The D gene is left open where the match is weak. A row's size may be missing; if present it is once, few, many or a size class.

J gene	V gene	D gene	clone size	CDR3 DNA	CDR3 protein
TRBJ1-4	TRBV7-9	.	.	TGTGCCAGCAGCCCAGGCCCTACTGAAAAACTGTTTTTT	CASSPGPTEKLFF
TRBJ1-1	TRBV11-2	.	.	TGTGCCAGCAGCTTAGGGGGGGACGGTGAAGCTTTCTTT	CASSLGGDGEAFF
TRBJ1-2	TRBV6-5	TRBD1	once	TGTGCCAGCAAGATAGACAGGGAACGATATGGCTACACCTTC	CASKIDRERYGYTF
TRBJ1-2	TRBV7-2	.	.	TGTGCCAGCAGGCAAACGACAGCTAGGGGGTATGGCTACACCTTC	CASRQTTARGYGYTF
TRBJ2-1	TRBV23-1	.	.	TGCGCCAGCAGACTCCCGGGGAGTGAGCAGTTCTTC	CASRLPGSEQFF
TRBJ1-1	TRBV13	.	once	TGTGCCAGAACAAAGGAAGCTTTCTTT	CARTKEAFF
TRBJ2-3	TRBV7-9	TRBD2	.	TGTGCCAGCAGCTTAGGCGGGGGGGCCGAAGATACGCAGTATTTT	CASSLGGGAEDTQYF
TRBJ2-5	TRBV19	.	.	TGTGCCAGTAGTATAGAGGGCCAAACCTCGGAGACCCAGTACTTC	CASSIEGQTSETQYF
TRBJ1-1	TRBV2	.	.	TGTGCCAGCAGTGAATGGGGGGGCGAGAACACTGAAGCTTTCTTT	CASSEWGGENTEAFF
TRBJ2-4	TRBV4-1	TRBD1	.	TGCGCCAGCAGCCAACTTCTGGTGACAGGGTTAAACTTC	CASSQLLVTGLNF
TRBJ2-7	TRBV19	TRBD2	.	TGTGCCAGTAGCGGGGGGGGTCTTGACTACGAGCAGTACTTC	CASSGGGLDYEQYF
TRBJ1-1	TRBV3-1/TRBV3-2	.	.	TGTGCCAGCAGCCAAGACTCAGGCTTGTCAGGCGCTGAAGCTTTCTTT	CASSQDSGLSGAEAFF
TRBJ1-1	TRBV29-1	.	.	TGCAGCGTCAGGGAGAACACTGAAGCTTTCTTT	CSVRENTEAFF
TRBJ2-3	TRBV2	TRBD2	.	TGTGCCAGCAGTGCTACTAGCGGGGGAACACCAGATACGCAGTATTTT	CASSATSGGTPDTQYF
TRBJ2-3	TRBV6-1	.	.	TGTGCCAGCAGTGAAGGTCTGGCCACAGATACGCAGTATTTT	CASSEGLATDTQYF
TRBJ1-2	TRBV5-1	TRBD1	.	TGCGCCAGCAGCCGTGAAGGGACAGGCTATGGCTACACCTTC	CASSREGTGYGYTF
TRBJ1-4	TRBV21-1	.	.	TGTGCCAGCAGCAAAGTCGGGGAGAGAGGTATTAGGGCTAATGAAAAACTGTTTTTT	CASSKVGERGIRANEKLFF
TRBJ2-3	TRBV7-9	TRBD2	.	TGTGCCAGCAGCCCCGGACTAGCGGATACGCAGTATTTT	CASSPGLADTQYF
TRBJ2-2	TRBV9	TRBD1	once	TGTGCCAGCAGCGTAGGGGGTAGGACAGGGACAGGGGTTCCCGGGGAGCTGTTTTTT	CASSVGGRTGTGVPGELFF
TRBJ2-7	TRBV5-1	.	.	TGCGCCAGCAGCCGGGACAACCTTTTGGGGGAGCAGTACTTC	CASSRDNLLGEQYF
TRBJ1-2	TRBV5-4	.	.	TGTGCCAGCAGCTTGTTGGGCAGGGGACCTGCTGGCTACACCTTC	CASSLLGRGPAGYTF
TRBJ2-3	TRBV7-9	.	.	TGTGCCAGCAGCTTTAGAGCGGACAGTGGAGGTACGCAGTATTTT	CASSFRADSGGTQYF
TRBJ1-1	TRBV7-8	TRBD1	once	TGTGCCAGCAGCTTAGCGGGTACAGGGGACGAGACTGAAGCTTTCTTT	CASSLAGTGDETEAFF
TRBJ2-2	TRBV5-1	TRBD2	.	TGCGCCAGCAGACTAGCGGGGGCCTACACCGGGGAGCTGTTTTTT	CASRLAGAYTGELFF
TRBJ2-3	TRBV6-6	TRBD2	.	TGTGCCAGCAGTTTCGGGACTAGCGGGGGGACAGATACGCAGTATTTT	CASSFGTSGGTDTQYF
TRBJ1-4	TRBV6-7	.	.	TGTGCCAGCAGTTCCCCGCGGGACCGCCTTAATGAAAAACTGTTTTTT	CASSSPRDRLNEKLFF
TRBJ1-6	TRBV12-5	.	.	TGTGCTAGTGGTTTGTCGGGGGTTCGAAATTCACCCCTCCACTTT	CASGLSGVRNSPLHF
TRBJ2-2	TRBV10-3	TRBD1	.	TGTGCCATCAGTGATCCGATCGGGACAGGTTCCGGGGAGCTGTTTTTT	CAISDPIGTGSGELFF
TRBJ2-7	TRBV5-4	.	once	TGTGCCAGCAGCTTGGATGCAGACTCCTACGAGCAGTACTTC	CASSLDADSYEQYF
TRBJ1-6	TRBV30	.	.	TGTGCCTGGAGCGCAGTCAATTCACCCCTCCACTTT	CAWSAVNSPLHF
TRBJ1-1	TRBV5-1	.	.	TGCGCCAGCAGCTTGGGGCCGAACACTGAAGCTTTCTTT	CASSLGPNTEAFF
TRBJ2-7	TRBV19	TRBD1	.	TGTGCCAGTAGTACCCCCGGGACAGGGATGCAGTACTTC	CASSTPGTGMQYF
TRBJ2-3	TRBV4-1	.	.	TGCGCCAGCAGCCCTGTCCGGGGGACCACAGATACGCAGTATTTT	CASSPVRGTTDTQYF
TRBJ2-7	TRBV5-6	.	.	TGTGCCAGCAGCTTCAGACTAACTTTAGGGCAAGGAGGCTACGAGCAGTACTTC	CASSFRLTLGQGGYEQYF
TRBJ2-2	TRBV10-3	.	.	TGTGCCATCAGTGAGCCGGGACTTAACACCGGGGAGCTGTTTTTT	CAISEPGLNTGELFF
TRBJ2-3	TRBV30	TRBD2	.	TGTGCCTGGAGTGTACTAGCGGGGGATGATACGCAGTATTTT	CAWSVLAGDDTQYF
TRBJ2-1	TRBV5-1	TRBD1	.	TGCGCCAGCAGCTTCTCAGGTACAGGGGCGAGAAATGAGCAGTTCTTC	CASSFSGTGARNEQFF
TRBJ1-6	TRBV7-2	.	.	TGTGCCAGCAGCGTCCCCCAGGGAGGTGATTCACCCCTCCACTTT	CASSVPQGGDSPLHF
TRBJ2-7	TRBV7-8	.	.	TGTGCCAGCAGCTTGGGTCGCGGTGGAGACGAGCAGTACTTC	CASSLGRGGDEQYF
TRBJ2-1	TRBV6-5	TRBD2	.	TGTGCCAGCAGTTACTCCCTAGCGGGCCCCAATGAGCAGTTCTTC	CASSYSLAGPNEQFF
TRBJ2-2	TRBV6-1	.	.	TGTGCCAGCAGTGATACAGCCCCAGAAAAATACCGGGAGCTGTTTTTT	CASSDTAPEKYRELFF
TRBJ2-7	TRBV27	.	.	TGTGCCAGCAGTGTCGACGGGTCCGGCCTTTACGAGCAGTACTTC	CASSVDGSGLYEQYF
TRBJ2-7	TRBV11-2	TRBD1	.	TGTGCCAGCAGCTTGACAGGGTACGAGCAGTACTTC	CASSLTGYEQYF
TRBJ1-3	TRBV25-1	.	.	TGTGCCAGCAGCGTGACTGGGGGAAACACCATATATTTT	CASSVTGGNTIYF
TRBJ2-1	TRBV6-5	.	.	TGTGCCAGCAGTCCACTCAGGCGCAGTGAGCAGTTCTTC	CASSPLRRSEQFF
TRBJ2-1	TRBV9	TRBD1	.	TGTGCCAGCAGCGTTTCCGGGACAGTGATAAATGAGCAGTTCTTC	CASSVSGTVINEQFF
TRBJ2-7	TRBV5-1	TRBD2	.	TGCGCCAGCAGCTCCGGACTAGCAACCTACGAGCAGTACTTC	CASSSGLATYEQYF
TRBJ2-5	TRBV11-1	.	.	TGTGCCAGCAGCTTTCTCGGGGTACTCCAAGAGACCCAGTACTTC	CASSFLGVLQETQYF
TRBJ2-3	TRBV6-5	TRBD2	.	TGTGCCAGCAGTTTAGCTAGCGGGGGGGCAGATACGCAGTATTTT	CASSLASGGADTQYF
TRBJ2-2	TRBV2	.	.	TGTGCCAGCAGTGTTGGCAGTAACACCGGGGAGCTGTTTTTT	CASSVGSNTGELFF
TRBJ1-5	TRBV27	TRBD1	.	TGTGCCAGCAGTCCCGGGACAGGGCCTTATAGCAATCAGCCCCAGCATTTT	CASSPGTGPYSNQPQHF
TRBJ2-1	TRBV7-2	.	.	TGTGCCAGCAGTTTAGCCCCAGGGTTCCACGGCAATGAGCAGTTCTTC	CASSLAPGFHGNEQFF
TRBJ2-2	TRBV11-2	.	.	TGTGCCAGCAGCCTAGCCATGGGGGGCGGGGAGCTGTTTTTT	CASSLAMGGGELFF
TRBJ2-1	TRBV29-1	TRBD2	.	TGCAGCGTCCGTAGCGGGGTAACCGGCGAGCAGTTCTTC	CSVRSGVTGEQFF
TRBJ2-3	TRBV3-1/TRBV3-2	.	once	TGTGCCAGCAGCCTCCCCTCCACAGATACGCAGTATTTT	CASSLPSTDTQYF
TRBJ1-6	TRBV7-2	TRBD1	.	TGTGCCAGCAGCTCCGGGACAGGCATGAATTCACCCCTCCACTTT	CASSSGTGMNSPLHF
TRBJ2-5	TRBV4-1	TRBD2	.	TGCGCCAGCAGCCATGCCCGGGGGGTGCCGACCCAGTACTTC	CASSHARGVPTQYF
TRBJ1-1	TRBV29-1	.	.	TGCAGCGCTGGGTACGACATGGGCACTGAAGCTTTCTTT	CSAGYDMGTEAFF
TRBJ1-1	TRBV6-5	TRBD1	.	TGTGCCAGCAGTTCCTACCGACAGGGGAACACTGAAGCTTTCTTT	CASSSYRQGNTEAFF
TRBJ2-3	TRBV5-1	TRBD2	.	TGCGCCAGCAGAACTAGCGGGGGGAGGACAGATACGCAGTATTTT	CASRTSGGRTDTQYF